The 7 T cell receptor beta chains listed next were all sequenced from one sample in a study of response to subunit inactivated influenza vaccine. A single record per CDR3 protein comes from TCRdb applying MiXCR to the RT-PCR reads. The top ten clones hold about 3% of a sample with roughly 500,000 distinct CDR3 sequences, approximately 15% of them seen once. Specimen: CD4+ T cells sorted from PBMCs, collected roughly 24 months after vaccination. All receptors come from a man aged 45 to 75 who received an inactivated influenza vaccine.

This clonotype has more than one count but fewer than ten. The chain has TRBV10-2 and TRBJ1-5; no clear D. The CDR3 is 13 residues long. The germline V gene has CDR1 WSHSY and CDR2 SAAADI. The ends were cut back, 1 base at V and 3 bases at J, with 4 bases in the middle. This CDR3 is CASSEFNNQPQHF. The CDR3 bases are TGCGCCAGCAGTGAGTTTAACAATCAGCCCCAGCATTTT.

The chain uses TRBV20-1 and TRBJ2-7, with D possibly matching TRBD1 (6 bases). Trimming removed 5 bases from V and 2 bases from J, with 10 bases in between. This CDR3 contains 12 residues. Per germline, CDR1 DFQATT and CDR2 SNEGSKA (reference sequence). The CDR3 DNA reads as TGCAGTGCTTTCCGGGACACCTACGAGCAGTACTTC. Its protein product is CSAFRDTYEQYF.

The genes are TRBV20-1 and TRBJ2-3; D unresolved. V lost 6 bases to trimming and J lost 0 bases, with 10 bases between them. Germline CDR1 reads DFQATT; CDR2 reads SNEGSKA (reference sequence). This CDR3 has 13 residues. The CDR3: CSAEVPSTDTQYF. Here the CDR3 DNA reads TGCAGTGCCGAGGTACCAAGCACAGATACGCAGTATTTT.

This clonotype has just a few counts. The chain employs TRBV12-3 or TRBV12-4 and TRBJ2-1, with 11 positions matching TRBD2. Losses at the gene ends were 6 bases for V and 8 bases for J; bases not matched to a gene: 9. The CDR3 loop spans 15 amino acids. Here the CDR3 reads CASRLTSGRKHEQFF. CDR3 DNA sequence: TGTGCCAGCAGACTCACTAGCGGGAGAAAACATGAGCAGTTCTTC.

This clonotype has a handful of counts. The rearrangement links TRBV12-3 or TRBV12-4 to TRBJ2-4; no reliable D call. V was shortened by 6 bases and J by 2 bases, with 11 bases between the two germline ends. The CDR3 has 14 residues. Written as DNA, the CDR3 is TGTGCCAGCAGCCCGCTTGGGTCCAAAAACATTCAGTACTTC. Its translation: CASSPLGSKNIQYF.

In its sample, this clonotype was seen a few times. The CDR3 spells CASSSSQGSYEQYF. CDR3 in DNA: TGTGCCAGCAGCTCCTCACAGGGTTCCTACGAGCAGTACTTC. The genes are TRBV7-2 and TRBJ2-7; weak D call: TRBD1 (6 bases). This CDR3 comprises 14 residues. Trimming pared 4 bases from V and 1 base from J, leaving 11 bases between. Germline values: CDR1 SGHTA, CDR2 FQGNSA.

V usage is TRBV10-3 and J usage is TRBJ2-7; D may be TRBD2 (6 bases). Germline CDR1 and CDR2: ENHRY and SYGVKD. CDR3 length: 14 residues. Deletions cut 5 bases from V and 6 bases from J, with 17 bases between. DNA of the CDR3: TGTGCCATCAGTATGACGGGAGATACGGGCGAGCAGTACTTC. Its protein product is CAISMTGDTGEQYF.